What follows is one T cell receptor beta chain and its context. This clone was seen only a few times. Its antigen is still unknown. The record has no base qualities; no much larger clone is one base away. TCRbeta CDR3 regions were amplified from genomic DNA by means of the immunoSEQ Assay, a bias-controlled multiplex PCR. The original pipeline was this. Nucleated cell counts per sample were estimated from amplification of reference gene primers within the assay. To quantify the absolute abundance of each unique TCRbeta CDR3 rearrangement, sequence reads were collapsed and filtered. For each sample, productive Simpson clonality was calculated by taking the square root of Simpson's diversity index across productive rearrangements. The clones in this table, taken by TCRdb from immuneACCESS, are in-frame only. Not every clone is retained; where verified, under half of the shortfall comes from an unresolved V gene, and the cause of the rest is unknown. V, J and clone size reflect that table, while D and trimming were determined from the DNA. The sample records 250,000 to 350,000 clones, around nine tenths of which are singletons. The ten largest account for less than 15% of the sample.

One collaborating source in Seattle enrolled patients while the patients were actively infected and followed the patients over time throughout the course of disease. Collaborating institutions collected whole blood in K2EDTA tubes following their own protocols. For TCRbeta analysis, collaborator samples were shipped as frozen whole blood, as isolated PBMCs, or as DNA extracted from either sample type. This sample was included in a study of blood T cell repertoires in COVID-19 (dated by TCRdb to 2018 to 2021). Turning to the overall study: Collaborator samples came from the United States, Italy and Spain and covered acute and convalescent phases of COVID-19. The prospective study material was composed of cDNA or gDNA derived from T cells, B-cell-depleted T cells, or PBMCs. Subjects who had been exposed to COVID-19, were actively infected with it, or had recovered from it provided the deeply sampled blood TCRbeta repertoires that made up the dataset. The repertoires were made available in a free public database intended to serve as a resource for research on the immune response to SARS-CoV-2. Samples were obtained from the ongoing ImmuneRACE study (first 160 participants) and from roughly 1,300 subjects provided by 6 global collaborators. A de-identified subject ID, COVID-19 status, age in years and sex were almost always included in the sample metadata. Where HLA class I and class II types were available, the types were taken from metadata supplied by the sample provider, not from assay-based typing. Beyond this particular receptor, the publication reports: Clinical and demographic metadata were provided uncurated, with the amount varying by source and participant.

The germline ends are 14 bases apart after V is trimmed by 1 base and J by 2 bases. The CDR3 covers 16 residues, taking in both the cysteine and the phenylalanine. Just the 48-base CDR3 DNA is kept, in frame starting at base 1. From the germline V gene, CDR1 is KGHSH and CDR2 is LQKENI. The rearranged chain carries TRBV18 and TRBJ1-1; the D gene is not confidently resolved. Source material: peripheral blood. The TCR comes from a woman between 65 and 79 years old with COVID-19, enrolled during active disease. Here the CDR3 is given as CASSPHARIGNTEAFF. The sequence in DNA is TGTGCCAGCTCACCACACGCGCGGATCGGAAACACTGAAGCTTTCTTT.